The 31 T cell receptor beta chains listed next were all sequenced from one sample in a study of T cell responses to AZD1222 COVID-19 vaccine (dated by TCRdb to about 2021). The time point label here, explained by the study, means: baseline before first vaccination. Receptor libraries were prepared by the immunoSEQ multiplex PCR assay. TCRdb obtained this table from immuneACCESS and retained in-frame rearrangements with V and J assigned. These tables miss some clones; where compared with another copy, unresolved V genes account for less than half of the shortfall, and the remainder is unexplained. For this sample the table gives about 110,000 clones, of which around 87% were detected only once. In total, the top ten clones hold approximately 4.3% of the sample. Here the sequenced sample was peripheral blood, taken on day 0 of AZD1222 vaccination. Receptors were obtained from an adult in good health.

CDR3 in amino acids: CASSLLTGGVSFF. The CDR3 coding sequence is TGTGCCAGCAGCTTACTTACAGGGGGCGTATCTTTCTTT. The chain links TRBV7-3 to TRBJ1-1; 9 bases line up with TRBD1. Losses at the gene ends were 2 bases for V and 12 bases for J; bases not matched to a gene: 7. Germline V gene lookup returns CDR1 SGHTA and CDR2 FQGTGA. The CDR3 runs 13 residues.

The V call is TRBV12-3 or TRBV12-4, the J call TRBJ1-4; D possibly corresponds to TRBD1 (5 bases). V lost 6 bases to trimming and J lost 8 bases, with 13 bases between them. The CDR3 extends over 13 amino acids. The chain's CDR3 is CASSLGTAEKLFF. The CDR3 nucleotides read TGTGCCAGCAGCCTCGGGACCGCGGAAAAACTGTTTTTT.

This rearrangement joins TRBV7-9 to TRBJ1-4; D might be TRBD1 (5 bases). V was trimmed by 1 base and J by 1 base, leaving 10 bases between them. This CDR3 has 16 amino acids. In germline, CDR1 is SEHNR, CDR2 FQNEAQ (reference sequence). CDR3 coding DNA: TGTGCCAGCAGCTTAGGGGACCGGGAAACTAATGAAAAACTGTTTTTT. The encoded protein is CASSLGDRETNEKLFF. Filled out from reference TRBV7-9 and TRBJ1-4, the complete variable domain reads DTGVSQNPRHKITKRGQNVTFRCDPISEHNRLYWYRQTLGQGPEFLTYFQNEAQLEKSRLLSDRFSAERPKGSFSTLEIQRTEQGDSAMYLCASSLGDRETNEKLFFGSGTQLSVL.

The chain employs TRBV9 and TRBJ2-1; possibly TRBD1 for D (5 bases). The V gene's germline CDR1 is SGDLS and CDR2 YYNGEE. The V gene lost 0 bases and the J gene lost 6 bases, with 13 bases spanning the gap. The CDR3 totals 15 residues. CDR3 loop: CASSVVRAGPNEQFF. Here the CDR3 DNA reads TGTGCCAGCAGCGTAGTCAGGGCTGGGCCCAATGAGCAGTTCTTC.

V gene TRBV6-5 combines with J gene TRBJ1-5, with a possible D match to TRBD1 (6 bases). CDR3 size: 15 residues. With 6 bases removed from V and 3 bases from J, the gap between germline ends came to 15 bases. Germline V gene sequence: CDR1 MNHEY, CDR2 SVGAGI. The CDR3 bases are TGTGCCAGCAGGAATTCAGGGGCTACCAATCAGCCCCAGCATTTT. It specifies CASRNSGATNQPQHF.

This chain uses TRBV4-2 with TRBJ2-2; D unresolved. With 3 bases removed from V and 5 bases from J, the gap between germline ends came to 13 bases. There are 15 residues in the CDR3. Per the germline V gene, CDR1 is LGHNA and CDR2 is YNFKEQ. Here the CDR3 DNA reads TGTGCCAGCAGCCAGGAAGAATTGCGGACCGGGGAGCTGTTTTTT. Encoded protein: CASSQEELRTGELFF.

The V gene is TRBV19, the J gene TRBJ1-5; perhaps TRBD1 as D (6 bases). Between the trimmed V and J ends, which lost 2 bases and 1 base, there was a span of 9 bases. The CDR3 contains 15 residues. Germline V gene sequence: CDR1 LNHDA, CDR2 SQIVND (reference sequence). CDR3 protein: CASSIPDRSNQPQHF. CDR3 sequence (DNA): TGTGCCAGTAGTATACCCGACAGGAGCAATCAGCCCCAGCATTTT.

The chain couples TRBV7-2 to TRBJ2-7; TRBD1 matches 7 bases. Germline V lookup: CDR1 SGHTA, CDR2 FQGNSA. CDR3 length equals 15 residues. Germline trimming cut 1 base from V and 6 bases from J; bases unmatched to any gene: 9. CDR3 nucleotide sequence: TGTGCCAGCAGCTTAGAACAGGGGCTTTATTCCGAGCAGTACTTC. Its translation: CASSLEQGLYSEQYF.

CDR3 sequence (DNA): TGCAGTGCTAGAGATTTCTACGAGCAGTACTTC. Protein: CSARDFYEQYF. The V call is TRBV20-1, the J call TRBJ2-7; D is uncertain. Germline V lookup: CDR1 DFQATT, CDR2 SNEGSKA (reference sequence). The CDR3 contains 11 residues. Deletions cut 0 bases from V and 3 bases from J, with 3 bases between.

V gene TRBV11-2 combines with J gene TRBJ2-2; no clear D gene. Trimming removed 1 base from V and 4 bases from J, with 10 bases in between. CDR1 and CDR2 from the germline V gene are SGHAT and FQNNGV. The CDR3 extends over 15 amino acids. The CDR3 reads CASSLGALFTGELFF. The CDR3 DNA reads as TGTGCCAGCAGCTTAGGTGCCCTTTTCACCGGGGAGCTGTTTTTT.

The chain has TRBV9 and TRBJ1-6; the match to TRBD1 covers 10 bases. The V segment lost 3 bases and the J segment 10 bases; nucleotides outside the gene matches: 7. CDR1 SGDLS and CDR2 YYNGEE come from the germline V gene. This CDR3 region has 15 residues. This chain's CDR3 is CASSGSGTGESPLHF. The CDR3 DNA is TGTGCCAGCAGCGGATCCGGGACAGGGGAGTCACCCCTCCACTTT.

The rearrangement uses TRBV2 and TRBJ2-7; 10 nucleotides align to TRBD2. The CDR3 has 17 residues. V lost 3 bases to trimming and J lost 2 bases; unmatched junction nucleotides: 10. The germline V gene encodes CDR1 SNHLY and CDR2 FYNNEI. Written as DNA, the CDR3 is TGTGCCAGCAGTGAGGGTAGCGGGGGGTCCCCTACCTACGAGCAGTACTTC. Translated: CASSEGSGGSPTYEQYF.

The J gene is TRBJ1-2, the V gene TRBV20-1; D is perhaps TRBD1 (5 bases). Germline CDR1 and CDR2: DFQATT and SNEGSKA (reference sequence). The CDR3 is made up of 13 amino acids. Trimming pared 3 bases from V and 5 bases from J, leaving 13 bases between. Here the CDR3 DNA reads TGCAGTGCTAGTTCCCCCGGGGCTTATGGCTACACCTTC. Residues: CSASSPGAYGYTF.

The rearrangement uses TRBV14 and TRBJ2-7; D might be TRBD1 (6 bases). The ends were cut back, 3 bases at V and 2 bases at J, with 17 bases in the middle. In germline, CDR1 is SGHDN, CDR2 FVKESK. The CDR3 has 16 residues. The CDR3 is CASSHPAQGRTYEQYF. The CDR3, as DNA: TGTGCCAGCAGCCACCCCGCACAGGGCAGAACCTACGAGCAGTACTTC. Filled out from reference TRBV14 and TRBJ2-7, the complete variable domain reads EAGVTQFPSHSVIEKGQTVTLRCDPISGHDNLYWYRRVMGKEIKFLLHFVKESKQDESGMPNNRFLAERTGGTYSTLKVQPAELEDSGVYFCASSHPAQGRTYEQYFGPGTRLTVT.

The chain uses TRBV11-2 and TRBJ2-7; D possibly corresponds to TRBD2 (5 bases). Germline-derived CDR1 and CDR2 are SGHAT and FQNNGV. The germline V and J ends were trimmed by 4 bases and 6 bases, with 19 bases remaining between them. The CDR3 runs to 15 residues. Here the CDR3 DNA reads TGTGCCAGCAGCTCGGGCAAGACTACCGCTGCCGAGCAGTACTTC. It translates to CASSSGKTTAAEQYF.

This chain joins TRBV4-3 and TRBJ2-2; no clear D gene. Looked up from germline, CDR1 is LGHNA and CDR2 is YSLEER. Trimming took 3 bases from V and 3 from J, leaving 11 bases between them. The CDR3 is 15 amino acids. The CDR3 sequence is CASSHSQRHTGELFF. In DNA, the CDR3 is TGCGCCAGCAGCCACTCCCAGCGACACACCGGGGAGCTGTTTTTT.

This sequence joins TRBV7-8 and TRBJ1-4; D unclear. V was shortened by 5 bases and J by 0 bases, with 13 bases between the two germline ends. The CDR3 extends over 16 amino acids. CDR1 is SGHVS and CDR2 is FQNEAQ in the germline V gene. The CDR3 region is CASSVRALATNEKLFF. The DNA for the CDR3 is TGTGCCAGCAGCGTTAGGGCTCTTGCAACTAATGAAAAACTGTTTTTT.

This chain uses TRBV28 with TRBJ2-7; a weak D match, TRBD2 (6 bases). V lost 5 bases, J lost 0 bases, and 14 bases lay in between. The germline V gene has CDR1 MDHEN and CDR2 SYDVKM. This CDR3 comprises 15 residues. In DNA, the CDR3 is TGTGCCAGCAGTCCAGGGACTTTAAGCTCCTACGAGCAGTACTTC. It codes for CASSPGTLSSYEQYF.

CDR3 sequence (DNA): TGTGCCAGCAGCTCACTCGCCAGGGGGCGACAAGAGACCCAGTACTTC. Amino acid sequence: CASSSLARGRQETQYF. The rearrangement joins TRBV11-2 to TRBJ2-5, with 8 bases that match TRBD1. CDR1 is SGHAT, CDR2 FQNNGV, per germline. CDR3 length: 16 residues. V was clipped by 4 bases and J by 2 bases; unmatched bases: 9.

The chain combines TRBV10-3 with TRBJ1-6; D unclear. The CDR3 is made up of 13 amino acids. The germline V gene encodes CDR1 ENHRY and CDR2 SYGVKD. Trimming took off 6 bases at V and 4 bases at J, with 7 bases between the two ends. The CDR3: CAIREQYNSPLHF. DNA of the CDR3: TGTGCCATCAGAGAACAGTATAATTCACCCCTCCACTTT.

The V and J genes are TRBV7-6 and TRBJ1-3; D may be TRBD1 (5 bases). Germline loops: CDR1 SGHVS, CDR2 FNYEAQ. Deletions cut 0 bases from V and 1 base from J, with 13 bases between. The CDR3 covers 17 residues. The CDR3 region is CASSLASGKYSGNTIYF. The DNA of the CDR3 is TGTGCCAGCAGCTTAGCGTCAGGGAAGTATTCTGGAAACACCATATATTTT.

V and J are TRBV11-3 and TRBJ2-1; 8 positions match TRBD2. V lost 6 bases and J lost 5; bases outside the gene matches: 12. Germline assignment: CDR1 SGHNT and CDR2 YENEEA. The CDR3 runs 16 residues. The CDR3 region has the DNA TGTGCCAGCAGTCCAAATAGCGGGAATTTGGACAATGAGCAGTTCTTC. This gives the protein CASSPNSGNLDNEQFF.

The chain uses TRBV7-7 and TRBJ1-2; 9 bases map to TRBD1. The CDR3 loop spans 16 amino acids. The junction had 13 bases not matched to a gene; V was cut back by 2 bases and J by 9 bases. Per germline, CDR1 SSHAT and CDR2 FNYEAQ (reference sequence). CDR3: CASSLTGGAPVGCYTF. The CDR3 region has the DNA TGTGCCAGCAGCTTAACAGGGGGCGCCCCTGTTGGATGCTACACCTTC.

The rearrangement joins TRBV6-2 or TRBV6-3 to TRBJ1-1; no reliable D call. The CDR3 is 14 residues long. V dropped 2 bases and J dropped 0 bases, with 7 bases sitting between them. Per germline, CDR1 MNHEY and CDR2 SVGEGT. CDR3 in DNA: TGTGCCAGCAGTTACCCGACGGTGAACACTGAAGCTTTCTTT. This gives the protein CASSYPTVNTEAFF.

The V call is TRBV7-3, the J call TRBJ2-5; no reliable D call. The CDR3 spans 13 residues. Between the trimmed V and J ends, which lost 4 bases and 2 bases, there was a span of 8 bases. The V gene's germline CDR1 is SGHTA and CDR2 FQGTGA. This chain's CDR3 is CASSSPPQETQYF. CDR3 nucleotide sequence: TGTGCCAGCAGCTCTCCCCCACAAGAGACCCAGTACTTC. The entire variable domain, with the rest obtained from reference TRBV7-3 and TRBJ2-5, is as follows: GAGVSQTPSNKVTEKGKYVELRCDPISGHTALYWYRQSLGQGPEFLIYFQGTGAADDSGLPNDRFFAVRPEGSVSTLKIQRTERGDSAVYLCASSSPPQETQYFGPGTRLLVL.

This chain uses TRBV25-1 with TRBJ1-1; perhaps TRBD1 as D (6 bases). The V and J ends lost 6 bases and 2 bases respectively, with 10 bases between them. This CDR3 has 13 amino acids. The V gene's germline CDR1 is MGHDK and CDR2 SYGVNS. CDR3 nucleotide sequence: TGTGCCAGCAGGTTTGGGGGCAACACTGAAGCTTTCTTT. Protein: CASRFGGNTEAFF.

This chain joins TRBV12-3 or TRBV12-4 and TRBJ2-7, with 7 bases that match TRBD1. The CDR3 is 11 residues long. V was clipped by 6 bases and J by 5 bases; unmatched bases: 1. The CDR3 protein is CASRTGDEQYF. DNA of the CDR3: TGTGCCAGCAGAACAGGGGACGAGCAGTACTTC.

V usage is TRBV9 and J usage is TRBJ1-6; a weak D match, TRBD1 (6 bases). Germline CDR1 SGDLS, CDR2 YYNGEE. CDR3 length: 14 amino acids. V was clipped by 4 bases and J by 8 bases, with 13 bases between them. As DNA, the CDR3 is TGTGCCAGCAGCAGAGGGGGGGCCGATTCACCCCTCCACTTT. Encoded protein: CASSRGGADSPLHF.

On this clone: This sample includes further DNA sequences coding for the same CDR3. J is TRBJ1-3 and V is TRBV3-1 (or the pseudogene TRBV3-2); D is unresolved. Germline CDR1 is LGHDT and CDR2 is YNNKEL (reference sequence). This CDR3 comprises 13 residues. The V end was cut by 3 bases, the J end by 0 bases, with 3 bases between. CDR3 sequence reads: CASSQASGNTIYF. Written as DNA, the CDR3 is TGTGCCAGCAGCCAGGCCTCTGGAAACACCATATATTTT.

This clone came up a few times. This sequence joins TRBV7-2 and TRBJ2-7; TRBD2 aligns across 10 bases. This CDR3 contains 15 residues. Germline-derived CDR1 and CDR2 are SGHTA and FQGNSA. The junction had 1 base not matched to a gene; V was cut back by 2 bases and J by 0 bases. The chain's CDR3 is CASSLSGRASYEQYF. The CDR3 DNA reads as TGTGCCAGCAGCTTAAGCGGGAGGGCCTCCTACGAGCAGTACTTC.

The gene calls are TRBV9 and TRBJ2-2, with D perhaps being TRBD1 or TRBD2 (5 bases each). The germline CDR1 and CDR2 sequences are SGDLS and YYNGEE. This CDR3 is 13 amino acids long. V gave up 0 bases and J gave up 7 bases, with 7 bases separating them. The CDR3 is CASSVGGSGELFF. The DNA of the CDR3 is TGTGCCAGCAGCGTAGGGGGGAGCGGGGAGCTGTTTTTT.